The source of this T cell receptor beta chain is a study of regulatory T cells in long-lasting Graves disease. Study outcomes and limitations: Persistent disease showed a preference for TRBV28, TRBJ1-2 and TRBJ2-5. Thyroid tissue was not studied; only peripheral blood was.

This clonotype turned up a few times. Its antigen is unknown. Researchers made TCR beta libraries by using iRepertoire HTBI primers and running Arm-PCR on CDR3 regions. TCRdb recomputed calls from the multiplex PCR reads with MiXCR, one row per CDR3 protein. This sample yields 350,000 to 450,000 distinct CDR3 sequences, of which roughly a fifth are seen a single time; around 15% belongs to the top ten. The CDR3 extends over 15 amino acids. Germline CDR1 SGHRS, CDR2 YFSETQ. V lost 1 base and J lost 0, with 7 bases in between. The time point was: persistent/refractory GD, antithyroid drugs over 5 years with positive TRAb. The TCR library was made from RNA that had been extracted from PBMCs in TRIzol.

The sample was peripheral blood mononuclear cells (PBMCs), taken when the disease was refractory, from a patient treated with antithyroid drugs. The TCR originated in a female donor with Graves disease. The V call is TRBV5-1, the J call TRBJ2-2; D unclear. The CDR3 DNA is TGCGCCAGCAGCTTGACGGAGACGAACACCGGGGAGCTGTTTTTT. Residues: CASSLTETNTGELFF. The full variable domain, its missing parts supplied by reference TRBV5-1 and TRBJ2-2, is KAGVTQTPRYLIKTRGQQVTLSCSPISGHRSVSWYQQTPGQGLQFLFEYFSETQRNKGNFPGRFSGRQFSNSRSEMNVSTLELGDSALYLCASSLTETNTGELFFGEGSRLTVL.